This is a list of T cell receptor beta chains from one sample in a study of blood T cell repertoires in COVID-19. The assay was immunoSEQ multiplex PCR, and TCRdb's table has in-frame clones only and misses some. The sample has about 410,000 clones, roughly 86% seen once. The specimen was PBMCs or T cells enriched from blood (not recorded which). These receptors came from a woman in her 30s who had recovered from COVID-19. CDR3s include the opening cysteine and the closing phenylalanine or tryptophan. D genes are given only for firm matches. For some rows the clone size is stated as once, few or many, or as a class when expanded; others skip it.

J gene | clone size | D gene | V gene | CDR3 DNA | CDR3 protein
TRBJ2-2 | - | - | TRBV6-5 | TGTGCCAGCAGTTCCCGAGGCACCGGGGAGCTGTTTTTT | CASSSRGTGELFF
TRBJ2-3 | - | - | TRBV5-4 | TGTGCCAGCAGCTCAGGGGGCGGGGGACCAACAGATACGCAGTATTTT | CASSSGGGGPTDTQYF
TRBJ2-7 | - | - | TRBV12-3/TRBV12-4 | TGTGCCAGCAGTTTTCGCCAGTTCATGCACTTC | CASSFRQFMHF
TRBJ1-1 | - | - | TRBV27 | TGTGCCAGCAGTAGAGGGAGGGTGGGCACTGAAGCTTTCTTT | CASSRGRVGTEAFF
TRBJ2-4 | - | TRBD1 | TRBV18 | TGTGCCAGCTTGCCCGGGACAGGTATAGCCAAAAACATTCAGTACTTC | CASLPGTGIAKNIQYF
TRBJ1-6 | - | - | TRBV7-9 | TGTGCCACCCGAGGGGGGGTGTATAATTCACCCCTCCACTTT | CATRGGVYNSPLHF
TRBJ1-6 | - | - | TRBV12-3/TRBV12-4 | TGTGCCAGCAACCTTCAGGGGTATTCACCCCTCCACTTT | CASNLQGYSPLHF
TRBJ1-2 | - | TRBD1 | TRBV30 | TGTGCCTGGAGCCGGGACAGGGGGAAGAATTTGGGCTATGGCTACACCTTC | CAWSRDRGKNLGYGYTF
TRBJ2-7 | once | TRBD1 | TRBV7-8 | TGTGCCAGCAGCCCTACGGGGACAGGGCGTTACGAGCAGTACTTC | CASSPTGTGRYEQYF
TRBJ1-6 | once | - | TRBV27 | TGTGCCAGCGGGGGGGGGCAGTCCTTTTCACCCCTCCACTTT | CASGGGQSFSPLHF
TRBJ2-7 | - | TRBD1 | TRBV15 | TGTGCCACCAGCAGAGAAGGTGGGACAGCCAACTCCTACGAGCAGTACTTC | CATSREGGTANSYEQYF
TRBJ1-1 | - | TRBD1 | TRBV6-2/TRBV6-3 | TGTGCCAGCAGTACCGACAGGGCAAGGCGAGCTTTCTTT | CASSTDRARRAFF
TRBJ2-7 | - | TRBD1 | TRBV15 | TGTGCCACCAGCAGAGATGCGGGACAGGGCAACTCCTACGAGCAGTACTTC | CATSRDAGQGNSYEQYF
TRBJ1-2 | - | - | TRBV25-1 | TGTGCCAGCAGTGATTGGATTAATTCCGGGGGGGTGGATGGCTACACCTTC | CASSDWINSGGVDGYTF
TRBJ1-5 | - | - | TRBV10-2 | TGCGCCAGCAGGGACAATCCGAGCAATCAGCCCCAGCATTTT | CASRDNPSNQPQHF
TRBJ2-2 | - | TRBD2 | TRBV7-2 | TGTGCCAGCAGCCTACGAGCGGGGCAGGCCACCGGGGAGCTGTTTTTT | CASSLRAGQATGELFF
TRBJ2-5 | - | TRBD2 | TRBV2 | TGTGCCAGCAGGAGAGCGGGGGGGCAAGAGACCCAGTACTTC | CASRRAGGQETQYF
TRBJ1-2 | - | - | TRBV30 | TGTGCCTGGAGGGCCGGGACTAACTATGGCTACACCTTC | CAWRAGTNYGYTF
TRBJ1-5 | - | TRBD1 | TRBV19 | TGTGCCAGTAGCTCACAGGGGGAAAGCGTTCAGCCCCAGCATTTT | CASSSQGESVQPQHF
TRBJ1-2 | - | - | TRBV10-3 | TGTGCCATCACTGGACAGCCTAACTATGGCTACACCTTC | CAITGQPNYGYTF
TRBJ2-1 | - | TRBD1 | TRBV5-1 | TGCGCCAGCAGCTTGGTTGGGGACAGGGGTACGCTCTACAATGAGCAGTTCTTC | CASSLVGDRGTLYNEQFF
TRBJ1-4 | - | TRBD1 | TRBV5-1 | TGCGCCAGCAGCCCCGGGGCAGGGGGAGAAAAACTGTTTTTT | CASSPGAGGEKLFF
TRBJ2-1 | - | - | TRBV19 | TGTGCCAGTAGAAGTTTCGGTGGTAATTACAATGAGCAGTTCTTC | CASRSFGGNYNEQFF
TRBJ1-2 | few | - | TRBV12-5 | TGTGCTAGTGGTTTGGTATTGGGGCATGGCTACACCTTC | CASGLVLGHGYTF
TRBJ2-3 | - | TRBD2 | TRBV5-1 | TGCGCCAGCAGCTTTACTGCTAGCGGACCAATTCGGGATACGCAGTATTTT | CASSFTASGPIRDTQYF
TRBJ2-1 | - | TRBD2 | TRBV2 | TGTGCCAGCAGTGCACTAGCGGGGGGGACCTACAATGAGCAGTTCTTC | CASSALAGGTYNEQFF
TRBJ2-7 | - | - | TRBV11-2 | TGTGCCAGCAGCTTAACAGGGACCTCCTACGAGCAGTACTTC | CASSLTGTSYEQYF
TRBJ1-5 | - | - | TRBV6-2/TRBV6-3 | TGTGCCAGCAGTTACTCGAGGCCATTTGGACAGCCCCAGCATTTT | CASSYSRPFGQPQHF
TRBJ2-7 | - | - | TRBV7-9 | TGTGCCAGCAAACTACGGGAGCCCTCCTACGAGCAGTACTTC | CASKLREPSYEQYF
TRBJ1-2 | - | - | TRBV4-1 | TGCGCCAGCAGCCATTCCCAGGGTCTCTTAGGCTACACCTTC | CASSHSQGLLGYTF
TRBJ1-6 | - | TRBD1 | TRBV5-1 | TGCGCCAGCAGCTTGGCGAGACAGGGGGGTTCACCCCTCCACTTT | CASSLARQGGSPLHF
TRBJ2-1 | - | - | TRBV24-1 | TGTGCCACCAGTGACGCCCAGGGGAAATCCTACAATGAGCAGTTCTTC | CATSDAQGKSYNEQFF
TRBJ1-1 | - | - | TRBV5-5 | TGTGCCAGCAGACCACAGGGAGCTGAAGCTTTCTTT | CASRPQGAEAFF
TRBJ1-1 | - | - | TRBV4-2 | TGTGCCAGCAGCCATAGTCAGGGTCTGACTGAAGCTTTCTTT | CASSHSQGLTEAFF
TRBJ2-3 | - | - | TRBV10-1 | TGCGCCAGCAGTGAGTCGAAAGTCTACACAGATACGCAGTATTTT | CASSESKVYTDTQYF
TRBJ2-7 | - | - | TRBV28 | TGTGCCAGCAGTGCGGGACAGCCAGAGCAGTACTTC | CASSAGQPEQYF
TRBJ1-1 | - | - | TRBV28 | TGTGCCAGCAGCCGACGTGGCGGCGGAGAAGCTTTCTTT | CASSRRGGGEAFF
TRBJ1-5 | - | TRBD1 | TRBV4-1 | TGCGCCAGCAGCCAGGGTGACACAGGGGGTAGGCAGCCCCAGCATTTT | CASSQGDTGGRQPQHF
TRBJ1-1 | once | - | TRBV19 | TGTGCCAGTAGTATTGGGTCAGGGAAGATGAACACTGAAGCTTTCTTT | CASSIGSGKMNTEAFF
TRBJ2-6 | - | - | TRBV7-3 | TGTGCCAGCAGCGTATTCGCTAGCTCTGGGGCCAACGTCCTGACTTTC | CASSVFASSGANVLTF
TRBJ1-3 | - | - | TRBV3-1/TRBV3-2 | TGTGCCAGCAGCCAAGCCGGGGCTGGAAACACCATATATTTT | CASSQAGAGNTIYF
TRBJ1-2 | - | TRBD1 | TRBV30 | TGTGCCTGGTCGGTAGGGACAGGGGTCTATGGCTACACCTTC | CAWSVGTGVYGYTF
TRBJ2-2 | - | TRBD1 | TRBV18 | TGTGCCAGCTCACCAGACAGGGCGAACACCGGGGAGCTGTTTTTT | CASSPDRANTGELFF
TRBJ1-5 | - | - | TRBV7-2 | TGTGCCAGCAGCTTGAGGGTAGGGGAGGTTCAGCCCCAGCATTTT | CASSLRVGEVQPQHF
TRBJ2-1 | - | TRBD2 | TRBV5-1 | TGCGCCAGCAGCTCCTCTAGCGGGACGCCAGACAATGAGCAGTTCTTC | CASSSSSGTPDNEQFF
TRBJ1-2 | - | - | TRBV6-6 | TGTGCCAGCAGTCCTACCTACTGGGACACCTCCCTCTATGGCTACACCTTC | CASSPTYWDTSLYGYTF
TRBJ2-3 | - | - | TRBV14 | TGTGCCAGCAGCCAAGCCCAGAGCACAGATACGCAGTATTTT | CASSQAQSTDTQYF
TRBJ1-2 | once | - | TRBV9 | TGTGCCAGCAGCGTAAACAGGGCCTATGGCTACACCTTC | CASSVNRAYGYTF
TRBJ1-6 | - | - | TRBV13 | TGTGCCAGCAGCCTAGGACGGAATTCACCCCTCCACTTT | CASSLGRNSPLHF
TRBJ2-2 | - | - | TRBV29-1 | TGCAGCGTTGATTGTTTTCGGGAATCCGCGAACACCGGGGAGCTGTTTTTT | CSVDCFRESANTGELFF
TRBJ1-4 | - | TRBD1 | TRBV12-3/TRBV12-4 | TGTGCCAGCAGCTCAGGGGGAGGCGAAAAACTGTTTTTT | CASSSGGGEKLFF
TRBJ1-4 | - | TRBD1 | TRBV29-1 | TGCAGCGTTGGGCCAGGGGGTTGGGAAAAACTGTTTTTT | CSVGPGGWEKLFF
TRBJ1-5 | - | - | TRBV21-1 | TGTGCCAGCAGCAAGCCGCCAGGGCCCCAGCATTTT | CASSKPPGPQHF
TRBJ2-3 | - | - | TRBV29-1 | TGCAGCGGAGACCAGAGCGGAGAGAGCACAGATACGCAGTATTTT | CSGDQSGESTDTQYF
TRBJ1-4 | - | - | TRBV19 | TGTGCCAGTTCCCCTATGGTTGCAACTAATGAAAAACTGTTTTTT | CASSPMVATNEKLFF